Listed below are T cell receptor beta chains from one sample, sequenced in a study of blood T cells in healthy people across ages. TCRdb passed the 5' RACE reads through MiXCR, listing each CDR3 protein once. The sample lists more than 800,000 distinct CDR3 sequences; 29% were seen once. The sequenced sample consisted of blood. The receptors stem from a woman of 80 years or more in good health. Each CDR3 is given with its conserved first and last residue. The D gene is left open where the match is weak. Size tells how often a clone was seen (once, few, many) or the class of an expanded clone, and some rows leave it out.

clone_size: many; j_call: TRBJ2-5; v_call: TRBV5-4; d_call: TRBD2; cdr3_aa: CASSSRTSGDETQYF; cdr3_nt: TGTGCCAGCAGCTCCAGGACTAGCGGGGATGAGACCCAGTACTTC
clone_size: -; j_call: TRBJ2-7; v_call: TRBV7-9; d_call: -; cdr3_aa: CASSLPWAGSIYEQYF; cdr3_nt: TGTGCCAGCAGCCTCCCTTGGGCGGGAAGTATCTACGAGCAGTACTTC
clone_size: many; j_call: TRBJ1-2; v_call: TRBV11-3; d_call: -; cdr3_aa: CASSLDRGVGYTF; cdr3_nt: TGTGCCAGCAGCTTAGACAGGGGAGTTGGCTACACCTTC
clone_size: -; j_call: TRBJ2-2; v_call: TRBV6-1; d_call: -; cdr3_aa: CASSLGSYTGELFF; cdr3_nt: TGTGCCAGCAGTCTGGGGTCCTATACCGGGGAGCTGTTTTTT
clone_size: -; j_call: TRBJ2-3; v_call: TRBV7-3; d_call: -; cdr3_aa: CASRLTSGGTDTQYF; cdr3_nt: TGTGCCAGCAGACTGACTAGTGGTGGCACAGATACGCAGTATTTT
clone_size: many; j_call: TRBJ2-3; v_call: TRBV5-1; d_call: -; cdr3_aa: CASSYQGSTDTQYF; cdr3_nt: TGCGCCAGCAGCTATCAGGGGAGCACAGATACGCAGTATTTT
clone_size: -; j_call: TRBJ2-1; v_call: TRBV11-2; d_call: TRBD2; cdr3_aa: CASSQTGTSYDHEQFF; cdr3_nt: TGTGCCAGCAGCCAAACCGGGACTAGCTATGATCATGAGCAGTTCTTC
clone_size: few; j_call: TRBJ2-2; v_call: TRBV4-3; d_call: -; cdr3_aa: CASSQDSANTGERFF; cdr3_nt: TGCGCCAGCAGCCAAGACAGCGCGAACACCGGGGAGCGGTTTTTT
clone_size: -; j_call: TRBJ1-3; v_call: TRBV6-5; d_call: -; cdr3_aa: CASSWTGHSGNTIYF; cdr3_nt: TGTGCCAGCAGCTGGACGGGACACTCTGGAAACACCATATATTTT
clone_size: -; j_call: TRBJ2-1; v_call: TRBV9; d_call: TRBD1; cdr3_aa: CASNPLDRGLEQFF; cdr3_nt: TGTGCCAGCAACCCTCTGGACAGGGGGCTCGAGCAGTTCTTC
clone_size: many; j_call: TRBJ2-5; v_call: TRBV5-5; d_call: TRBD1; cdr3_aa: CASSLRGQGYQETQYF; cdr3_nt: TGTGCCAGCAGCTTGCGAGGACAGGGTTACCAAGAGACCCAGTACTTC
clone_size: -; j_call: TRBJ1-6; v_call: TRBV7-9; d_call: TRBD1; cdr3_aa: CASSIRQGSVNSPLHF; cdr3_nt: TGTGCCAGCAGCATCCGACAGGGGTCGGTTAATTCACCCCTCCACTTT
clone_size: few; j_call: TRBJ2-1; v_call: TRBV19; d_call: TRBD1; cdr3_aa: CASSPRQGARDEQFF; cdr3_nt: TGTGCCAGTAGTCCTCGACAGGGGGCTCGGGATGAGCAGTTCTTC
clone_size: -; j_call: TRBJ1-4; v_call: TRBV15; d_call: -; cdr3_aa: CATSRDQGFGEKLFF; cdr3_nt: TGTGCCACCAGCAGAGACCAAGGCTTTGGGGAAAAACTGTTTTTT
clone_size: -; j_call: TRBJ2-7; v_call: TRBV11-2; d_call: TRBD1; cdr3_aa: CASSLGQGGQGEQYF; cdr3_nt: TGTGCCAGCAGCTTAGGACAGGGGGGCCAGGGCGAGCAGTACTTC
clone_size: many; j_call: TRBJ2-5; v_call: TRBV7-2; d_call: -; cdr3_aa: CASSPQGMRETQYF; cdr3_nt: TGTGCCAGCAGCCCCCAGGGGATGAGAGAGACCCAGTACTTC
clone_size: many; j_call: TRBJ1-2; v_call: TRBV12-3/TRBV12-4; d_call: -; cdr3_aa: CASSLDRVDERSTF; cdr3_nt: TGTGCCAGCAGTTTAGACCGGGTAGACGAGAGGAGCACCTTC
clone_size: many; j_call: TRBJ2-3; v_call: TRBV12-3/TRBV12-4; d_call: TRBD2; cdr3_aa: CASRPGLEDTQYF; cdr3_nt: TGTGCCAGCAGACCGGGACTAGAGGATACGCAGTATTTT
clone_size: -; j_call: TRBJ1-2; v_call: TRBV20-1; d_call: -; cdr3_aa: CSARGRQANYGYTF; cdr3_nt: TGCAGTGCTAGAGGGAGGCAAGCTAACTATGGCTACACCTTC
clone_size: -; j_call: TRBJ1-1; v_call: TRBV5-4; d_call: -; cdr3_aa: CASSQFWGMNTEAFF; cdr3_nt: TGTGCCAGCAGCCAATTTTGGGGTATGAACACTGAAGCTTTCTTT
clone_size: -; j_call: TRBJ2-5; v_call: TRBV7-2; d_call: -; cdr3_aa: CASSSPGVGAYNEQYF; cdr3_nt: TGTGCCAGCAGCTCCCCGGGAGTCGGAGCGTACAATGAGCAGTACTTC
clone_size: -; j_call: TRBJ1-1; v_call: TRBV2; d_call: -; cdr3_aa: CASRPTNTEAFF; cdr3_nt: TGTGCCAGCAGACCAACTAACACTGAAGCTTTCTTT
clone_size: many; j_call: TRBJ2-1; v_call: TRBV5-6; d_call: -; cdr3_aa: CASSPDGRPYNEQFF; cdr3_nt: TGTGCCAGCAGCCCCGACGGCCGTCCCTACAATGAGCAGTTCTTC
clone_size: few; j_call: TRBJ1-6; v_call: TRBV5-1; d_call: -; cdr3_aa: CASSLEWRANSPLHF; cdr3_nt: TGCGCCAGCAGCTTGGAGTGGAGAGCGAATTCACCCCTCCACTTT
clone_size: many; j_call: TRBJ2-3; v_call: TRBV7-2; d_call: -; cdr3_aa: CASSSPGREITDTQYF; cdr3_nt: TGTGCCAGCAGCTCCCCGGGTAGGGAGATAACAGATACGCAGTATTTT
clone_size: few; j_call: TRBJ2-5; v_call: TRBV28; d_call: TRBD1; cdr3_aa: CASRTFGTGQETQYF; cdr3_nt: TGTGCCAGCAGGACCTTTGGGACAGGACAAGAGACCCAGTACTTC
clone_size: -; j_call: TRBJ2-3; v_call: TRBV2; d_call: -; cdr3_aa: CASSWTDHSTDTQYF; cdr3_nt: TGTGCCAGCAGTTGGACGGATCACAGCACAGATACGCAGTATTTT
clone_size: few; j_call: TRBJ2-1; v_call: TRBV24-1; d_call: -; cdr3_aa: CATGEPRSLTYNEQFF; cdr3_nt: TGTGCCACCGGTGAGCCCAGGTCGCTTACCTACAATGAGCAGTTCTTC
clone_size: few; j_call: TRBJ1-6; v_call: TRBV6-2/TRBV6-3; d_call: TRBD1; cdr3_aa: CATFGQGLYNSPPHF; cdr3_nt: TGTGCCACCTTCGGACAGGGCTTGTATAATTCACCCCCCCACTTT
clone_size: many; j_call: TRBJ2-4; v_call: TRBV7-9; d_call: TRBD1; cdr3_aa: CASSSTNLGGQVLRGTIQYF; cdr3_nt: TGTGCCAGCAGCTCAACAAACCTGGGGGGACAGGTCTTGCGGGGAACCATTCAGTACTTC
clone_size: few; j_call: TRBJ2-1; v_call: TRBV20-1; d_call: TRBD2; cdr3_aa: CSARDSSGSSFYNEQFF; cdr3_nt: TGCAGTGCTAGAGACTCTAGCGGTTCGAGCTTCTACAATGAGCAGTTCTTC
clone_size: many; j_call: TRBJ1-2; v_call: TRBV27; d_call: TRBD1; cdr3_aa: CASSRQGSDGYTF; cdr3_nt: TGTGCCAGCAGTCGACAGGGGTCCGATGGCTACACCTTC
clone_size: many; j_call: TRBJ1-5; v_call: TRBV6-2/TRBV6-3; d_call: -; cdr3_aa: CASTSSSYQPQHF; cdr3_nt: TGTGCCAGCACCAGCTCTTCCTATCAGCCCCAGCATTTT
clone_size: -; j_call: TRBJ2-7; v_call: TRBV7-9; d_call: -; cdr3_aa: CASSSAGTYEQYF; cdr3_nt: TGTGCCAGCAGCTCGGCGGGGACCTACGAGCAGTACTTC
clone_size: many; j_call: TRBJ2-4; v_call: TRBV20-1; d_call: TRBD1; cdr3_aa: CSAQTGALAKNIQYF; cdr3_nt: TGCAGTGCTCAGACAGGGGCCTTAGCCAAAAACATTCAGTACTTC
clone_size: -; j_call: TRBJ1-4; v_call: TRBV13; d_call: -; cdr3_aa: CASSLGEPNEKRFF; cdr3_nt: TGTGCCAGCAGCCTGGGAGAGCCTAATGAAAAACGGTTTTTT
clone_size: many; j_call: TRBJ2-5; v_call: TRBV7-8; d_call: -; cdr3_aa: CASSVSRTKETQYF; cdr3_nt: TGTGCCAGCTCCGTCAGTCGAACCAAAGAGACCCAGTACTTC
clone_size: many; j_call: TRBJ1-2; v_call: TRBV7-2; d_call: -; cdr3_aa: CASSLNGRGADYGYTF; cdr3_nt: TGTGCCAGCAGCCTAAACGGCCGGGGGGCGGACTATGGCTACACCTTC
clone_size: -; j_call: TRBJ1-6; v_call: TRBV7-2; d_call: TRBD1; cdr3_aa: CASSRTGGRRGSYNSPLHF; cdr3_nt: TGTGCCAGCAGCCGAACAGGGGGCCGGAGGGGCTCCTATAATTCACCCCTCCACTTT
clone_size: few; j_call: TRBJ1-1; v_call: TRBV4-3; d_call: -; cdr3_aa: CASSQEGAGNTEAFF; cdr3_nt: TGCGCCAGCAGCCAAGAGGGAGCAGGGAACACTGAAGCTTTCTTT